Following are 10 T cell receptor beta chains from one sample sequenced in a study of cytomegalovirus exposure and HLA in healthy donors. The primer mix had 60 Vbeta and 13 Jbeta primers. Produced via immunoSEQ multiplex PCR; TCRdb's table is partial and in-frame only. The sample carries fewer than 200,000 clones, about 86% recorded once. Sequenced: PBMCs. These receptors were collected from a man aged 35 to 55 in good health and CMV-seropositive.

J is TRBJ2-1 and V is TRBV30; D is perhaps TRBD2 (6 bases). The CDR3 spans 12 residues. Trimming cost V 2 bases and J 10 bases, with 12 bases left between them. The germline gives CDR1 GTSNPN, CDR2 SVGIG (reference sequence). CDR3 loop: CAWSSSLAEQFF. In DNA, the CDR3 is TGTGCCTGGAGTAGCAGTCTAGCGGAGCAGTTCTTC.

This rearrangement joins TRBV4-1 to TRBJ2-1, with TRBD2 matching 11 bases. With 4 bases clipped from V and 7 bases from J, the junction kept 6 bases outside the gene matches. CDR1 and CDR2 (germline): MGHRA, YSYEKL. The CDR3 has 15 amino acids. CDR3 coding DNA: TGCGCCAGCAGCCCCCCCGCTAGCGGGAGGAATGAGCAGTTCTTC. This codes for CASSPPASGRNEQFF.

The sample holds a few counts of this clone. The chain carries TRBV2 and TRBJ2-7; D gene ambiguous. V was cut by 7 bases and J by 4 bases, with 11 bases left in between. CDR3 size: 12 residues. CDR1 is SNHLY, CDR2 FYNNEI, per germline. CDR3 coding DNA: TGTGCCAGCATGAGACTGGTTTACGAGCAGTACTTC. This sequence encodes CASMRLVYEQYF.

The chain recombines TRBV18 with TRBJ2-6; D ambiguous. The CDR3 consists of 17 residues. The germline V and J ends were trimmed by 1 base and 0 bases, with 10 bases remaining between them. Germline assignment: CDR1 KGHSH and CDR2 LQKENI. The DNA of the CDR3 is TGTGCCAGCTCACCACTCTCACAAAGCTCTGGGGCCAACGTCCTGACTTTC. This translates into CASSPLSQSSGANVLTF.

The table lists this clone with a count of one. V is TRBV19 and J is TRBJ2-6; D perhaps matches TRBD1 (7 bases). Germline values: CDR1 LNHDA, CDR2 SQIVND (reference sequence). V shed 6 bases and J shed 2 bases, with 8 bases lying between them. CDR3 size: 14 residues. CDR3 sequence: CASSRGAGANVLTF. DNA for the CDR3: TGTGCCAGTAGCAGGGGGGCTGGGGCCAACGTCCTGACTTTC.

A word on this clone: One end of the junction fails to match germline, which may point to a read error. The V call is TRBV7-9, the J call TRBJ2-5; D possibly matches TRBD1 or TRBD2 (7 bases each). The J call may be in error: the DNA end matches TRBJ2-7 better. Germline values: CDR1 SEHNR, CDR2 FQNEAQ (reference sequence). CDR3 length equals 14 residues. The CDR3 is CSSSGDSSFGEQYF. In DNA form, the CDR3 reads TGTTCCAGCAGCGGGGACAGTTCTTTTGGCGAGCAGTACTTC.

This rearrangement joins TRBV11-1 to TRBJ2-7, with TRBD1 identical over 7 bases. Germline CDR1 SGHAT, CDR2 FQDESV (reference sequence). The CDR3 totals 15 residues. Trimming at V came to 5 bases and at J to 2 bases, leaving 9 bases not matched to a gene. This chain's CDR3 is CASSPSRDSTYEQYF. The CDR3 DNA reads TGTGCCAGCAGCCCATCTAGGGACAGCACCTACGAGCAGTACTTC.

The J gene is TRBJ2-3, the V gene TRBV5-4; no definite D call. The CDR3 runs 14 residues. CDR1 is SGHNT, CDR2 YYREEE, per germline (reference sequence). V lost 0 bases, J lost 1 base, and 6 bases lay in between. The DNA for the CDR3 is TGTGCCAGCAGCTTGGAGCAGGGCACAGATACGCAGTATTTT. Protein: CASSLEQGTDTQYF. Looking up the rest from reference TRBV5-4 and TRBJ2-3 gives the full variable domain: ETGVTQSPTHLIKTRGQQVTLRCSSQSGHNTVSWYQQALGQGPQFIFQYYREEENGRGNFPPRFSGLQFPNYSSELNVNALELDDSALYLCASSLEQGTDTQYFGPGTRLTVL.

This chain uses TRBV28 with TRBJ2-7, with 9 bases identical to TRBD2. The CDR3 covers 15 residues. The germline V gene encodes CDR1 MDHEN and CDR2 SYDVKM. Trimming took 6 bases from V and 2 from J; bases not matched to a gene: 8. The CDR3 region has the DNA TGTGCCAGCAGCCTTAGCGGGAGTTTCCCCTACGAGCAGTACTTC. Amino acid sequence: CASSLSGSFPYEQYF.

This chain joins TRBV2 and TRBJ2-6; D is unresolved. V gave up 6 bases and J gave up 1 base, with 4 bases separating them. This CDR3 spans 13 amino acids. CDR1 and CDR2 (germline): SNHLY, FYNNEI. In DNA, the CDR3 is TGTGCCAGCAGCGGGTCTGGGGCCAACGTCCTGACTTTC. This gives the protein CASSGSGANVLTF.